This T cell receptor (beta chain) was obtained from a study of T-cell reconstitution after alpha-beta-depleted transplantation in children. General study findings and limits: By one year post-transplant, T-cell counts and diversity largely arose from T cells that were newly produced.

The length of the CDR3 is 14 residues. CDR1 and CDR2 from the germline V gene are SGDLS and YYNGEE. V was clipped by 3 bases and J by 5 bases, with 12 bases between them. This clonotype was seen ten or more times. Antigen unknown. Unique molecular identifiers were used in preparing the TCRbeta library. TCRdb used MiXCR to reprocess the PCR reads, holding one entry per CDR3 protein. The repertoire holds roughly 670,000 distinct CDR3 sequences, with about 12% as singletons. The sequences come from PBMCs, collected before TCRalphabeta/CD19-depleted stem cell transplant. The sequence was collected from a girl aged 2-10 years with congenital amegakaryocytic thrombocytopenia, due to receive a stem cell transplant. The rearrangement links TRBV9 to TRBJ2-1, with a weak D call TRBD1 (6 bases). CDR3 sequence (DNA): TGTGCCAGCAGCGAACAGGGTTCCCACAATGAGCAGTTCTTC. Its translation: CASSEQGSHNEQFF.